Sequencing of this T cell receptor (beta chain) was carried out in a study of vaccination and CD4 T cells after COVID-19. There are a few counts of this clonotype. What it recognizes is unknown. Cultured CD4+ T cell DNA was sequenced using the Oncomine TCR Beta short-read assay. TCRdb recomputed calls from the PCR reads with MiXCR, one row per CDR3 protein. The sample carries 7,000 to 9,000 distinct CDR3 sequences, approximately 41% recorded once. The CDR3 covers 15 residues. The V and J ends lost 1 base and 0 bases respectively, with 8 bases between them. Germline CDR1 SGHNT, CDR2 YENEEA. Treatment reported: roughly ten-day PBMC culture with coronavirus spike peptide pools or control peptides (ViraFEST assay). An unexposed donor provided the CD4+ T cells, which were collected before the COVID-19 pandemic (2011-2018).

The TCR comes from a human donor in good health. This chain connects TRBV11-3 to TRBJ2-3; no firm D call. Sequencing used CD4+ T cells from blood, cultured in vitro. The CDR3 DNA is TGTGCCAGCAGCTTAGGTCAGACCAGCACAGATACGCAGTATTTT. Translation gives CASSLGQTSTDTQYF.